The 27 T cell receptor beta chains presented below share a single source sample, sequenced in a study of T cell repertoires in cytomegalovirus infection. TCRdb called the reads again in MiXCR, with one record for every CDR3 protein. The data hold some 240,000 distinct CDR3 sequences, with approximately 17% observed a single time. Sample: CD8+ T cells from PBMCs. The receptors were gathered from a human donor in good health (CMV status not recorded). Some clones in this sample may be carry-over from other donors' samples.

The chain's CDR3 is CASSLWGQGAQPQHF. The DNA of the CDR3 is TGTGCCAGCAGCTTGTGGGGCCAGGGGGCGCAGCCCCAGCATTTT. The genes are TRBV5-6 and TRBJ1-5; 8 bases match TRBD1. Germline V CDR1 and CDR2: SGHDT, YYEEEE. The CDR3 totals 15 residues. V lost 1 base and J lost 7; bases outside the gene matches: 7.

This clonotype was seen a handful of times. J is TRBJ2-2 and V is TRBV27, with D unresolved. Trimming took 3 bases from V and 5 from J, leaving 10 bases between them. This CDR3 has 14 residues. Germline values: CDR1 MNHEY, CDR2 SMNVEV (reference sequence). The CDR3 spells CASSLRQLTGELFF. The CDR3 DNA follows: TGTGCCAGCAGTTTGAGGCAGCTAACCGGGGAGCTGTTTTTT.

This clonotype came up a few times. This chain links TRBV29-1 with TRBJ2-1; TRBD1 matches at 8 bases. This CDR3 comprises 14 residues. Losses at the gene ends were 8 bases for V and 10 bases for J; bases not matched to a gene: 16. CDR1 and CDR2 from the germline V gene are SQVTM and ANQGSEA. The CDR3, as DNA: TGCAGCACCAATCCGGGACAGGACCTTCGGGAGCAGTTCTTC. It specifies CSTNPGQDLREQFF.

This clonotype has at least ten counts. The chain links TRBV7-6 to TRBJ2-5, with no clear D. The CDR3 is 14 residues long. CDR1 SGHVS and CDR2 FNYEAQ come from the germline V gene. Trimming left V 2 bases short and J 1 base short, with 8 bases between. The CDR3 is CASSLRPTQETQYF. The CDR3, as DNA: TGTGCCAGCAGCTTAAGACCGACCCAAGAGACCCAGTACTTC.

This clonotype occurred a few times. This chain connects TRBV4-1 to TRBJ2-2; D gene unclear. The ends were cut back, 1 base at V and 5 bases at J, with 11 bases in the middle. CDR1 is MGHRA, CDR2 YSYEKL, per germline. This CDR3 is built from 15 residues. DNA of the CDR3: TGCGCCAGCAGCCAAGGCCCTGAATATACCGGGGAGCTGTTTTTT. It specifies CASSQGPEYTGELFF.

In its sample, this clonotype was seen many times. The chain carries TRBV7-9 and TRBJ2-3; no clear D. Germline CDR1 reads SEHNR; CDR2 reads FQNEAQ (reference sequence). V gave up 8 bases and J gave up 0 bases, with 9 bases separating them. This CDR3 comprises 13 residues. For the CDR3, the DNA is TGTGCCAGCTCCGATGGGAGCACAGATACGCAGTATTTT. This codes for CASSDGSTDTQYF. The complete variable domain, with remaining parts taken from reference TRBV7-9 and TRBJ2-3, reads DTGVSQNPRHKITKRGQNVTFRCDPISEHNRLYWYRQTLGQGPEFLTYFQNEAQLEKSRLLSDRFSAERPKGSFSTLEIQRTEQGDSAMYLCASSDGSTDTQYFGPGTRLTVL.

V gene TRBV28 combines with J gene TRBJ1-5, with TRBD1 matching over 10 bases. Losses at the gene ends were 2 bases for V and 6 bases for J; bases not matched to a gene: 1. Germline V lookup: CDR1 MDHEN, CDR2 SYDVKM. CDR3 length: 14 amino acids. DNA for the CDR3: TGTGCCAGCAGTTTAGGGACAGGGGCTCAGCCCCAGCATTTT. It yields the protein CASSLGTGAQPQHF.

V gene TRBV6-2 or TRBV6-3 combines with J gene TRBJ1-5; 12 positions agree with TRBD1. CDR1 MNHEY and CDR2 SVGEGT come from the germline V gene. V lost 5 bases and J lost 6; bases outside the gene matches: 5. The CDR3 is 15 amino acids. The CDR3: CASSVGQGAGQPQHF. The CDR3, as DNA: TGTGCCAGCAGTGTGGGACAGGGGGCCGGTCAGCCCCAGCATTTT.

The sample holds many counts of this clonotype. The CDR3 sequence is CASSERGDSPLHF. DNA for the CDR3: TGTGCCAGCAGCGAACGAGGGGATTCACCCCTCCACTTT. The chain carries TRBV7-8 and TRBJ1-6; the D gene is possibly TRBD1 (5 bases). Germline V gene data show CDR1 as SGHVS and CDR2 as FQNEAQ. V lost 5 bases and J lost 8, with 10 bases in between. The CDR3 has 13 residues.

In its sample, this clonotype was seen a few times. This rearrangement joins TRBV6-1 to TRBJ2-4; possible D gene TRBD1, 6 bases. V was trimmed by 2 bases and J by 0 bases, leaving 20 bases between them. CDR3 length equals 19 residues. From germline, CDR1 is MNHNS and CDR2 SASEGT. The CDR3 DNA reads TGTGCCAGCAGTGAAATCGGACAGAGCCCGTTACTAGCCAAAAACATTCAGTACTTC. It codes for CASSEIGQSPLLAKNIQYF.

This rearrangement joins TRBV6-2 or TRBV6-3 to TRBJ1-1; D gene uncertain. Trimming pared 3 bases from V and 5 bases from J, leaving 10 bases between. CDR1 and CDR2 (germline): MNHEY, SVGEGT. This CDR3 is built from 13 residues. CDR3 residues: CASSYSEWTEAFF. For the CDR3, the DNA is TGTGCCAGCAGTTATTCAGAATGGACTGAAGCTTTCTTT.

This clonotype was detected ten times or more. This chain uses TRBV27 with TRBJ2-3; 11 bases are shared with TRBD2. V was pared by 2 bases and J by 7 bases, with 8 bases of the junction left unmatched. CDR3 length: 16 amino acids. The germline V gene encodes CDR1 MNHEY and CDR2 SMNVEV (reference sequence). CDR3 nucleotide sequence: TGTGCCAGCAGTTTACAGACTAGCGGGGCAGGGTATACGCAGTATTTT. Its translation is CASSLQTSGAGYTQYF.

The V gene is TRBV7-9, the J gene TRBJ2-1, with 10 positions matching TRBD2. The CDR3 length is 16 residues. After removal of 5 bases from V and 4 bases from J, the junction contained 8 bases not matched to a gene. Germline loops: CDR1 SEHNR, CDR2 FQNEAQ (reference sequence). The CDR3 nucleotides read TGTGCCAGCAGCGACAGAGCGGGGGGGCCATACAATGAGCAGTTCTTC. It yields the protein CASSDRAGGPYNEQFF.

This clonotype appeared a few times. The chain employs TRBV2 and TRBJ1-5; TRBD1 aligns across 8 bases. This CDR3 region has 15 residues. Germline V gene sequence: CDR1 SNHLY, CDR2 FYNNEI. With 2 bases clipped from V and 5 bases from J, the junction kept 5 bases outside the gene matches. The CDR3 DNA sequence: TGTGCCAGCAGTGAAACCGGACAGGGTTATCAGCCCCAGCATTTT. Its translation: CASSETGQGYQPQHF.

This clonotype has a count of ten or more. This rearrangement joins TRBV7-9 to TRBJ2-7; D gene unclear. Germline V gene lookup returns CDR1 SEHNR and CDR2 FQNEAQ (reference sequence). With 5 bases removed from V and 0 bases from J, the gap between germline ends came to 17 bases. CDR3 length: 16 amino acids. The CDR3 DNA is TGTGCCAGCAGCGGCAAAGCCGGGTTCAGCTCCTACGAGCAGTACTTC. It encodes CASSGKAGFSSYEQYF.

V gene TRBV2 combines with J gene TRBJ2-1; 9 bases agree with TRBD1. The CDR3 runs to 16 residues. The trim removed 4 bases at V and 0 bases at J, leaving 4 bases unmatched. Germline loops: CDR1 SNHLY, CDR2 FYNNEI. For the CDR3, the DNA is TGTGCCAGCAGTGGACAGGGGGACCCCTCCTACAATGAGCAGTTCTTC. Amino acid sequence: CASSGQGDPSYNEQFF.

This clonotype was detected a few times. V is TRBV20-1 and J is TRBJ1-5; a possible D gene is TRBD1 (5 bases). Germline CDR1 DFQATT, CDR2 SNEGSKA (reference sequence). CDR3 length: 17 residues. V was cut by 0 bases and J by 0 bases, with 15 bases left in between. Written as DNA, the CDR3 is TGCAGTGCTAGAGATCCCAGGGTTTGGGATAGCAATCAGCCCCAGCATTTT. Residues: CSARDPRVWDSNQPQHF.

This clonotype turned up a few times. The chain joins TRBV2 to TRBJ2-2; D is uncertain. Between the trimmed V and J ends, which lost 3 bases and 6 bases, there was a span of 8 bases. The CDR3 covers 13 residues. The germline V gene encodes CDR1 SNHLY and CDR2 FYNNEI. CDR3 residues: CASSDYSPGELFF. The DNA of the CDR3 is TGTGCCAGCAGTGACTATTCCCCCGGGGAGCTGTTTTTT.

In this sample, this clonotype turned up many times. One end of the junction varies from germline; a read error may be responsible. This chain links TRBV7-8 with TRBJ1-2; TRBD1 might be the D (6 bases). Germline CDR1 and CDR2: SGHVS and FQNEAQ. The CDR3 runs 15 residues. The CDR3 bases are TGTGCCAGCAGCCTAGCGGGGGGCAGTGTCTATGGCTACACCTTC. Translated, it gives CASSLAGGSVYGYTF.

J is TRBJ2-5 and V is TRBV2; a possible D gene is TRBD1 (6 bases). The germline V gene has CDR1 SNHLY and CDR2 FYNNEI. The CDR3 extends over 17 amino acids. Trimming stripped 3 bases from V and 3 bases from J, with 20 bases between. The CDR3 nucleotides read TGTGCCAGCAGTGATTCGGCGCCACCGGGACACAAAGAGACCCAGTACTTC. This gives the protein CASSDSAPPGHKETQYF.

The chain recombines TRBV7-2 with TRBJ2-7; TRBD1 matches at 7 bases. The V segment lost 9 bases and the J segment 2 bases; nucleotides outside the gene matches: 16. Per the germline V gene, CDR1 is SGHTA and CDR2 is FQGNSA. The CDR3 length is 16 residues. CDR3 in DNA: TGTGCCAGTAAGCTTCGGGCACAGGGGAGAGCCTACGAGCAGTACTTC. It encodes CASKLRAQGRAYEQYF.

This chain connects TRBV29-1 to TRBJ1-2, with TRBD1 matching over 10 bases. J lost 4 bases, V lost 5 bases, and 4 bases had no gene match. The CDR3 spans 13 residues. Germline V gene lookup returns CDR1 SQVTM and CDR2 ANQGSEA. CDR3 DNA sequence: TGCAGCGTTTGGACAGGGGGAAGCTATGGCTACACCTTC. This sequence encodes CSVWTGGSYGYTF.

In this sample, this clonotype turned up many times. This chain uses TRBV6-5 with TRBJ1-1; D is undetermined. The CDR3 loop spans 15 amino acids. Germline loops: CDR1 MNHEY, CDR2 SVGAGI. The ends were cut back, 1 base at V and 4 bases at J, with 13 bases in the middle. The CDR3 reads CASSYFLTTGTEAFF. In DNA, the CDR3 is TGTGCCAGCAGTTACTTCCTCACCACGGGCACTGAAGCTTTCTTT.

This clonotype was detected ten times or more. The chain carries TRBV11-2 and TRBJ2-7, with TRBD2 as a possible D gene (6 bases). The CDR3 sequence is 14 residues long. V lost 3 bases and J 4 bases, leaving 13 bases between the germline ends. In germline, CDR1 is SGHAT, CDR2 FQNNGV. The CDR3 protein is CASSFGGGRYEQYF. The DNA for the CDR3 is TGTGCCAGCAGCTTCGGGGGAGGTCGGTACGAGCAGTACTTC. Full variable domain (remainder filled in from reference TRBV11-2 and TRBJ2-7): EAGVAQSPRYKIIEKRQSVAFWCNPISGHATLYWYQQILGQGPKLLIQFQNNGVVDDSQLPKDRFSAERLKGVDSTLKIQPAKLEDSAVYLCASSFGGGRYEQYFGPGTRLTVT.

The chain carries TRBV4-2 and TRBJ1-1; 7 bases align to TRBD1. CDR1 and CDR2 from the germline V gene are LGHNA and YNFKEQ. This CDR3 is 15 amino acids long. After removal of 2 bases from V and 0 bases from J, the junction contained 3 bases not matched to a gene. CDR3 bases: TGTGCCAGCAGCCAAATGACAGGGATGAACACTGAAGCTTTCTTT. Translating it yields CASSQMTGMNTEAFF.

This chain uses TRBV9 with TRBJ2-3; 7 bases are a match to TRBD2. The trim removed 3 bases at V and 11 bases at J, leaving 9 bases unmatched. Germline-derived CDR1 and CDR2 are SGDLS and YYNGEE. The CDR3 spans 13 residues. CDR3 amino acids: CASSAWDGEGQYF. CDR3 in DNA: TGTGCCAGCAGCGCCTGGGACGGGGAGGGGCAGTATTTT.

The rearrangement uses TRBV12-3 or TRBV12-4 and TRBJ1-6, with 7 bases fitting TRBD1. CDR3 length equals 14 residues. J lost 15 bases, V lost 7 bases, and 15 bases had no gene match. Written as DNA, the CDR3 is TGTGCCAGCATCTCCTCCGGACAGGATTCGGGCCTCCACTTT. Translating it yields CASISSGQDSGLHF.